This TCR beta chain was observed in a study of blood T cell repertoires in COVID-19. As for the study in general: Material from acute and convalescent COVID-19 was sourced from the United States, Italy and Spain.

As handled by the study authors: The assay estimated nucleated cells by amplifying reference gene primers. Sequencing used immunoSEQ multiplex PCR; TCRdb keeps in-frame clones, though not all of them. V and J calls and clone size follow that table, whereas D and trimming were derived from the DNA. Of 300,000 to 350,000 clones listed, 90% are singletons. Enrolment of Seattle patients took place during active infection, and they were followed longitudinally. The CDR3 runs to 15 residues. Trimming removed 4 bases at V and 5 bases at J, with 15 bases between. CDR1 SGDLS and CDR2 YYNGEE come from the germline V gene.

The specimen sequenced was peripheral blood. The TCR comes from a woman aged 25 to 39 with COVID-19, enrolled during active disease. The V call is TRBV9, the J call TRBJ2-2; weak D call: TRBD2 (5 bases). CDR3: CASSPRSSGTGELFF. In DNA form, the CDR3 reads TGTGCCAGCAGCCCCCGGAGCTCGGGAACCGGGGAGCTGTTTTTT.